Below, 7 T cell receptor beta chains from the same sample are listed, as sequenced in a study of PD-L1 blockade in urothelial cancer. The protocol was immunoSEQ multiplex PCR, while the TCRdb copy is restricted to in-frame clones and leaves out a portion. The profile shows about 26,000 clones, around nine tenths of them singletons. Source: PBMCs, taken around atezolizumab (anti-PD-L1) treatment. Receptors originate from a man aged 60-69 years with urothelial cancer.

The DNA for the CDR3 is TGCGCCAGCAGTGAGTCGACGGGAGAGCAGTTCTTC. Amino acid sequence: CASSESTGEQFF. The chain uses TRBV10-1 and TRBJ2-1, with D possibly matching TRBD2 (5 bases). This CDR3 comprises 12 residues. The germline V gene encodes CDR1 WNHNN and CDR2 SYGVQD (reference sequence). V lost 0 bases and J 10 bases, leaving 7 bases between the germline ends.

The CDR3 here is CASSLRTGPTYEQYF. For the CDR3, the DNA is TGTGCCAGCAGCTTGCGGACAGGGCCAACCTACGAGCAGTACTTC. The chain employs TRBV11-2 and TRBJ2-7, with 8 bases identical to TRBD1. V shed 3 bases, J shed 2 bases, and the junction held 6 bases outside the gene matches. The CDR3 spans 15 residues. The germline CDR1 and CDR2 sequences are SGHAT and FQNNGV.

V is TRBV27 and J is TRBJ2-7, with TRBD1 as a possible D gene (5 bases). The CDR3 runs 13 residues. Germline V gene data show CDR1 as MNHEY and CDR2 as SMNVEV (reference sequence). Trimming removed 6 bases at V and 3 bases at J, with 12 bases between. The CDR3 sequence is CASRVPGNYEQYF. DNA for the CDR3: TGTGCCAGCAGGGTCCCAGGGAACTACGAGCAGTACTTC.

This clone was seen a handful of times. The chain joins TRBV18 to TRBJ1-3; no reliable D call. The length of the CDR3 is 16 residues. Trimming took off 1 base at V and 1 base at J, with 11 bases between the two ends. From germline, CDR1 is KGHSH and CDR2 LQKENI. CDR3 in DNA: TGTGCCAGCTCACCACAGCAGGAATCTTCTGGAAACACCATATATTTT. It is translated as CASSPQQESSGNTIYF. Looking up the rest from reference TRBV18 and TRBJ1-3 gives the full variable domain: NAGVMQNPRHLVRRRGQEARLRCSPMKGHSHVYWYRQLPEEGLKFMVYLQKENIIDESGMPKERFSAEFPKEGPSILRIQQVVRGDSAAYFCASSPQQESSGNTIYFGEGSWLTVV.

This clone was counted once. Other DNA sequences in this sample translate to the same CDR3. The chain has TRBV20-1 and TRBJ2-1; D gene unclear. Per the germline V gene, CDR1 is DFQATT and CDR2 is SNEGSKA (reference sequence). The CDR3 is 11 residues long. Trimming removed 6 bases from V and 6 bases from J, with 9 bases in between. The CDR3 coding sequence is TGCAGTGCGCGCCTAGTCAATGAGCAGTTCTTC. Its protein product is CSARLVNEQFF.

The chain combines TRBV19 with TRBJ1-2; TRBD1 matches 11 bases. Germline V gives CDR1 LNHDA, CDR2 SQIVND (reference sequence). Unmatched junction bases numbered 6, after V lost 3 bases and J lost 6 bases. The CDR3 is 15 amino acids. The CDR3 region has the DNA TGTGCCAGTAGTATTCAAGGACAGGGGGCTGATGGCTACACCTTC. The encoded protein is CASSIQGQGADGYTF.

In DNA form, the CDR3 reads TGCGCCAGCAGCTCGGGACAGGGGATGAACACTGAAGCTTTCTTT. Translation gives CASSSGQGMNTEAFF. The chain links TRBV5-1 to TRBJ1-1; 10 bases fit TRBD1. The trim removed 3 bases at V and 0 bases at J, leaving 2 bases unmatched. The CDR3 length is 15 residues. Per the germline V gene, CDR1 is SGHRS and CDR2 is YFSETQ.